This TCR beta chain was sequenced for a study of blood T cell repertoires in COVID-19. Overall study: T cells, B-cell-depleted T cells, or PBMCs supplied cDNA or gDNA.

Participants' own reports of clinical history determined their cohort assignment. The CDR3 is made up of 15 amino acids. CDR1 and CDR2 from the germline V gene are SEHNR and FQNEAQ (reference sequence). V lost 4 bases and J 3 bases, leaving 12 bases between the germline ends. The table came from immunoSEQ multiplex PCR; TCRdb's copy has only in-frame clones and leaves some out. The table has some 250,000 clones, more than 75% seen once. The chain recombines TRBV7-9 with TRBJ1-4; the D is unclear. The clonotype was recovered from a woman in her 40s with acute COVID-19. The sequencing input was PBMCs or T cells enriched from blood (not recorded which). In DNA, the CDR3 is TGTGCCAGCAGCTCCGGTCGGTTGGCTAATGAAAAACTGTTTTTT. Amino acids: CASSSGRLANEKLFF.